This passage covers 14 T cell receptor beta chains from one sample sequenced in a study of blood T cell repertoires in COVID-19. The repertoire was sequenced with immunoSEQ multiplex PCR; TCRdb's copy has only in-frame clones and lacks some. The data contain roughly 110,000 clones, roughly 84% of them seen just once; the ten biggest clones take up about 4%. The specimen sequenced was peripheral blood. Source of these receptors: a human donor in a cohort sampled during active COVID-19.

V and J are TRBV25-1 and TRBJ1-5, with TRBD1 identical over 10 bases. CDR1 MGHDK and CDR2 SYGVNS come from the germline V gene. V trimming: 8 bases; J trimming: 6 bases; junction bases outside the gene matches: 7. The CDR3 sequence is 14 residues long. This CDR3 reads CASQGQGGTQPQHF. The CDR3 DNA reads TGTGCCAGCCAAGGACAGGGGGGGACTCAGCCCCAGCATTTT.

The CDR3 here is CASSLTGTGFSGYTF. The CDR3 coding sequence is TGTGCCAGCAGCCTAACCGGGACAGGGTTCTCTGGCTACACCTTC. The V call is TRBV7-2, the J call TRBJ1-2, with 9 bases identical to TRBD1. Per germline, CDR1 SGHTA and CDR2 FQGNSA. This CDR3 is 15 amino acids long. The J segment lost 7 bases and the V segment lost 5 bases, leaving 11 bases of the junction unmatched.

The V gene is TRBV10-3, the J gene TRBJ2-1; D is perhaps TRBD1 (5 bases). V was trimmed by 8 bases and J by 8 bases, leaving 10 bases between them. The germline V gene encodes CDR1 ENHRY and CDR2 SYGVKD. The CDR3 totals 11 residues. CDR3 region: CAIARGDEQFF. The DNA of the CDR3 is TGTGCCATCGCTAGGGGCGATGAGCAGTTCTTC.

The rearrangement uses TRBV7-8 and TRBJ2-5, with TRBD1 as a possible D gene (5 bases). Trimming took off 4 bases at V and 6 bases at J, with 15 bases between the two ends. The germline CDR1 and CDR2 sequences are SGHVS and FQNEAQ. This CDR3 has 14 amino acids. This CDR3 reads CASSSHLGVQTQYF. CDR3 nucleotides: TGTGCCAGCAGCTCCCACCTAGGGGTACAGACCCAGTACTTC.

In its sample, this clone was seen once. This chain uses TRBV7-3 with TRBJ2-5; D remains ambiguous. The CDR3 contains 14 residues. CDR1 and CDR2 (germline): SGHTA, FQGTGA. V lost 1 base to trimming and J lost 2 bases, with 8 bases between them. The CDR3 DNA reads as TGTGCCAGCAGCTTAAGCGGATCACAAGAGACCCAGTACTTC. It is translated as CASSLSGSQETQYF.

In nucleotides, the CDR3 is TGTGCCAGCAGCTCAACCCCGGGACAGGGGGCGAGGATCGGGGAGCTGTTTTTT. Its translation is CASSSTPGQGARIGELFF. The V gene is TRBV7-9, the J gene TRBJ2-2, with TRBD1 matching over 12 bases. V was pared by 4 bases and J by 7 bases, with 13 bases of the junction left unmatched. This CDR3 spans 18 amino acids. The V gene's germline CDR1 is SEHNR and CDR2 FQNEAQ (reference sequence). Filled out from reference TRBV7-9 and TRBJ2-2, the complete variable domain reads DTGVSQNPRHKITKRGQNVTFRCDPISEHNRLYWYRQTLGQGPEFLTYFQNEAQLEKSRLLSDRFSAERPKGSFSTLEIQRTEQGDSAMYLCASSSTPGQGARIGELFFGEGSRLTVL.

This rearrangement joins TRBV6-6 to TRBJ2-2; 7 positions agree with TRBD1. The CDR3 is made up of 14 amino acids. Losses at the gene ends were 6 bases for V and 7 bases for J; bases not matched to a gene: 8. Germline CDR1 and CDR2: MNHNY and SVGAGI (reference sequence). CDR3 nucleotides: TGTGCCAGCAGAATAGACAGGGCGGGCGGGGAGCTGTTTTTT. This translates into CASRIDRAGGELFF.

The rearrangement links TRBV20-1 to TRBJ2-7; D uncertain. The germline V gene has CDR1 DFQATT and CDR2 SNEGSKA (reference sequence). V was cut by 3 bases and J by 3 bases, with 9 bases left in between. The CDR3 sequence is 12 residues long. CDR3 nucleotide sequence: TGCAGTGCTAGTATGACTGGCTACGAGCAGTACTTC. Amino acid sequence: CSASMTGYEQYF.

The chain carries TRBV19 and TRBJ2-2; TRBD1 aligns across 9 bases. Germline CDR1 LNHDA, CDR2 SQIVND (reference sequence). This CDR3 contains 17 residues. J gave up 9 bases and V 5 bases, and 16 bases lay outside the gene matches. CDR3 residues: CASSSEQGQGLSRELFF. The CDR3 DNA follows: TGTGCCAGTAGTTCCGAGCAGGGACAGGGACTTTCCAGGGAGCTGTTTTTT.

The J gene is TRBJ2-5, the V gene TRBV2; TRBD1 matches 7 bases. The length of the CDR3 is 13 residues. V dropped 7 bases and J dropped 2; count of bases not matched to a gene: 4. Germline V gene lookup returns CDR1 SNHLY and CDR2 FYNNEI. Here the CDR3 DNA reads TGTGCCAGCACCGGGGACAGACAAGAGACCCAGTACTTC. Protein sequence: CASTGDRQETQYF.

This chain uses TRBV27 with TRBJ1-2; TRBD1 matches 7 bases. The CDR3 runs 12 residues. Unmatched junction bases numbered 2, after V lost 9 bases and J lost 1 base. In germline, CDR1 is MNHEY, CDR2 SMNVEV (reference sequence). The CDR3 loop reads CASWDSNYGYTF. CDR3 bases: TGTGCCAGTTGGGACAGTAACTATGGCTACACCTTC.

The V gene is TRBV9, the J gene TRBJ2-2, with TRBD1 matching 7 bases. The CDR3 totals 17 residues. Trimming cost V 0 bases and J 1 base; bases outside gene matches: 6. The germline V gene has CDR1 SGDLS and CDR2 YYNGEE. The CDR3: CASSVARTGLNTGELFF. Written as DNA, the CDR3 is TGTGCCAGCAGCGTAGCCCGGACAGGTCTGAACACCGGGGAGCTGTTTTTT. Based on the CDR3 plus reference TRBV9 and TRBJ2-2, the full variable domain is DSGVTQTPKHLITATGQRVTLRCSPRSGDLSVYWYQQSLDQGLQFLIQYYNGEERAKGNILERFSAQQFPDLHSELNLSSLELGDSALYFCASSVARTGLNTGELFFGEGSRLTVL.

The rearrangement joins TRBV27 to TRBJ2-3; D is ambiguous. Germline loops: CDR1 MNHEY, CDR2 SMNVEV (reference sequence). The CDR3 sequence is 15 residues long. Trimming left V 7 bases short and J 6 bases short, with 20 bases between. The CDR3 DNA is TGTGCCAGCACTCGTGGTTATGGTAACACGGATACGCAGTATTTT. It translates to CASTRGYGNTDTQYF.

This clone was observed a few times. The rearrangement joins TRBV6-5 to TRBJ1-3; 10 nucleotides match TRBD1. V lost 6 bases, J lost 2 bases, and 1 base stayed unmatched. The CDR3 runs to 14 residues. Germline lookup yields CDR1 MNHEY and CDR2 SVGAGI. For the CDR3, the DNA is TGTGCCAGCAGGGGACAGGGGACTGGAAACACCATATATTTT. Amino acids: CASRGQGTGNTIYF.